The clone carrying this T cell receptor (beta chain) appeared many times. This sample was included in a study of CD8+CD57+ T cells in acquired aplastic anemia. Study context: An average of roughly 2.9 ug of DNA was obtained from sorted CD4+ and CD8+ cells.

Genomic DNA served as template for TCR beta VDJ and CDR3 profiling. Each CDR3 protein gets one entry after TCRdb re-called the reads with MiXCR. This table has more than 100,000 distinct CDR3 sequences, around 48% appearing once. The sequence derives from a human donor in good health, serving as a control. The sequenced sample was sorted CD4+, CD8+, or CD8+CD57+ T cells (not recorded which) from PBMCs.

This chain's CDR3 is CASSQGGGDQPQHF. CDR3 coding DNA: TGTGCCAGCTCGCAGGGAGGGGGAGATCAGCCCCAGCATTTT. The chain links TRBV18 to TRBJ1-5, with D possibly matching TRBD1 (6 bases). V lost 6 bases, J lost 5 bases, and 14 bases lay in between. The CDR3 is made up of 14 amino acids. Germline V gives CDR1 KGHSH, CDR2 LQKENI.